Below, 11 T cell receptor beta chains from the same sample are listed, as sequenced in a study of T-cell reconstitution after alpha-beta-depleted transplantation in children. Construction of the TCRbeta library involved unique molecular identifiers. A single record per CDR3 protein comes from TCRdb applying MiXCR to the PCR reads. The sample holds hundreds of thousands of distinct CDR3 sequences, 20% to 30% seen once. This sample comprised PBMCs, mostly from graft donor cells, obtained 360 days after TCRalphabeta/CD19-depleted stem cell transplant. These receptors all come from a female patient aged 2-10 years who had a stem cell transplant for congenital amegakaryocytic thrombocytopenia, so the T cells may come from the graft donor.

The chain recombines TRBV10-3 with TRBJ2-1; D is possibly TRBD1 (6 bases). The CDR3 is 20 residues long. Germline V gene sequence: CDR1 ENHRY, CDR2 SYGVKD. Trimming stripped 3 bases from V and 1 base from J, with 25 bases between. The DNA of the CDR3 is TGTGCCATCAGTGATTTAGGGACAAGAGGTATCATCGGTTCCTACAATGAGCAGTTCTTC. Protein product: CAISDLGTRGIIGSYNEQFF.

This clonotype was picked up a small number of times. The V and J genes are TRBV28 and TRBJ2-5; D not certain. V gave up 6 bases and J gave up 2 bases, with 4 bases separating them. CDR3 length: 11 amino acids. The germline gives CDR1 MDHEN, CDR2 SYDVKM. The CDR3 spells CASRIQETQYF. The CDR3 coding sequence is TGTGCCAGCAGAATACAAGAGACCCAGTACTTC.

The chain has TRBV4-3 and TRBJ2-1; tentative D call: TRBD2 (6 bases). The CDR3 totals 15 residues. Germline assignment: CDR1 LGHNA and CDR2 YSLEER. V was trimmed by 0 bases and J by 7 bases, leaving 13 bases between them. The CDR3 reads CASSQDGGPRNEQFF. CDR3 nucleotides: TGCGCCAGCAGCCAAGATGGAGGGCCTAGAAATGAGCAGTTCTTC.

This rearrangement joins TRBV4-2 to TRBJ2-7; D assignment may be TRBD1 or TRBD2 (5 bases each). Trimming cost V 4 bases and J 0 bases, with 16 bases left between them. CDR3 length: 16 residues. The germline V gene encodes CDR1 LGHNA and CDR2 YNFKEQ. CDR3 coding DNA: TGTGCCAGCAGCCTAACCGGGACCTATAGCTCCTACGAGCAGTACTTC. This gives the protein CASSLTGTYSSYEQYF.

This chain uses TRBV12-3 or TRBV12-4 with TRBJ2-7; tentative D call: TRBD1 (6 bases). V gave up 2 bases and J gave up 5 bases, with 13 bases separating them. This CDR3 contains 14 residues. For the CDR3, the DNA is TGTGCCAGCAGTTTACCAGGGGCGAGGGACGAGCAGTACTTC. It translates to CASSLPGARDEQYF.

Only a few counts were recorded for this clonotype. The V call is TRBV18, the J call TRBJ1-5; tentatively, D is TRBD1 (6 bases). The CDR3 has 13 residues. Germline CDR1 KGHSH, CDR2 LQKENI. V lost 4 bases, J lost 6 bases, and 10 bases lay in between. In DNA, the CDR3 is TGTGCCAGCTCACAGGGGGGGCTTCAGCCCCAGCATTTT. Protein product: CASSQGGLQPQHF.

The chain combines TRBV20-1 with TRBJ1-1, with unresolved D. V was clipped by 4 bases and J by 1 base, with 10 bases between them. This CDR3 comprises 13 residues. Germline loops: CDR1 DFQATT, CDR2 SNEGSKA (reference sequence). In DNA form, the CDR3 reads TGCAGTGCTACCAAGGAGACGAACACTGAAGCTTTCTTT. Residues: CSATKETNTEAFF.

This clonotype has just a few counts. This chain uses TRBV20-1 with TRBJ2-3; TRBD2 matches 8 bases. Germline CDR1 and CDR2: DFQATT and SNEGSKA (reference sequence). V lost 4 bases to trimming and J lost 2 bases; unmatched junction nucleotides: 11. The CDR3 spans 16 residues. In DNA, the CDR3 is TGCAGTGCTACCCGATTACGTAGCGGGGTCACAGATACGCAGTATTTT. It codes for CSATRLRSGVTDTQYF.

This clonotype has only a few counts. The genes are TRBV18 and TRBJ2-4; 9 bases line up with TRBD2. This CDR3 is 16 amino acids long. The V segment lost 3 bases and the J segment 3 bases; nucleotides outside the gene matches: 6. Germline V gives CDR1 KGHSH, CDR2 LQKENI. The CDR3 here is CASSPEIAGDKNIQYF. As DNA, the CDR3 is TGTGCCAGCTCACCGGAGATAGCGGGAGACAAAAACATTCAGTACTTC.

This rearrangement joins TRBV4-3 to TRBJ2-2, with TRBD2 matching 10 bases. CDR1 LGHNA and CDR2 YSLEER come from the germline V gene. Germline trimming cut 3 bases from V and 3 bases from J; bases unmatched to any gene: 10. The CDR3 runs to 18 residues. As DNA, the CDR3 is TGCGCCAGCAGCCACCAACCTAGCGGGAGTTGGGACACCGGGGAGCTGTTTTTT. Residues: CASSHQPSGSWDTGELFF.

Ten or more counts support this clonotype. The V gene is TRBV12-3 or TRBV12-4, the J gene TRBJ2-1; D gene unclear. The CDR3 runs 11 residues. Trimming shortened V by 6 bases and J by 7 bases, and 7 bases separated the two germline ends. The CDR3 sequence is CASRGKNEQFF. The CDR3 nucleotides read TGTGCCAGCAGGGGGAAAAATGAGCAGTTCTTC.